The 27 T cell receptor beta chains given below trace back to one sample, sequenced in a study of lymphopenia after photon versus proton radiotherapy. TCRdb keeps only in-frame clones here, not all; method: immunoSEQ multiplex PCR. The table has some 29,000 clones, 80% to 90% seen once. Sequences were derived from peripheral blood, sampled from a patient treated with proton-based radiotherapy. The receptor set was obtained from a woman aged 55-70 years with cholangiocarcinoma. Some clones in this sample may be carry-over from other donors' samples.

This clone was observed once. V and J are TRBV18 and TRBJ1-2, with a possible D match to TRBD1 (5 bases). Germline CDR1 is KGHSH and CDR2 is LQKENI. V lost 0 bases and J 3 bases, leaving 11 bases between the germline ends. The CDR3 loop spans 15 amino acids. Here the CDR3 DNA reads TGTGCCAGCTCACCACCATCCCAGGGCTACTATGGCTACACCTTC. As protein: CASSPPSQGYYGYTF.

The table lists this clone with a count of one. The chain employs TRBV18 and TRBJ1-2; D gene ambiguous. V was pared by 1 base and J by 4 bases, with 13 bases between. The CDR3 contains 15 residues. Germline V gene sequence: CDR1 KGHSH, CDR2 LQKENI. Here the CDR3 DNA reads TGTGCCAGCTCACCACAAGAGGGAACCCCCTATGGCTACACCTTC. It specifies CASSPQEGTPYGYTF.

This clone was counted once. The rearrangement joins TRBV28 to TRBJ1-4; D is perhaps TRBD1 (6 bases). The V gene's germline CDR1 is MDHEN and CDR2 SYDVKM. Trimming shortened V by 6 bases and J by 5 bases, and 10 bases separated the two germline ends. The CDR3 consists of 13 residues. The CDR3: CASRGDNNEKLFF. The CDR3 region has the DNA TGTGCCAGCAGGGGGGACAACAATGAAAAACTGTTTTTT.

The chain has TRBV7-2 and TRBJ2-1; 8 nucleotides match TRBD1. The CDR3 spans 12 residues. V gave up 4 bases and J gave up 9 bases; unmatched junction bases: 2. CDR1 is SGHTA, CDR2 FQGNSA, per germline. The CDR3 DNA is TGTGCCAGCAGCTCAGGGGGCCCTGAGCAGTTCTTC. Protein sequence: CASSSGGPEQFF.

The chain links TRBV18 to TRBJ2-1; 10 bases line up with TRBD2. Losses at the gene ends were 3 bases for V and 9 bases for J; bases not matched to a gene: 8. This CDR3 comprises 15 residues. Germline loops: CDR1 KGHSH, CDR2 LQKENI. CDR3 residues: CASSPGLAVDSEQFF. CDR3 DNA sequence: TGTGCCAGCTCACCTGGACTAGCGGTGGACAGTGAGCAGTTCTTC.

CDR3 residues: CASSAGQGAQGAQYF. CDR3 nucleotides: TGCGCCAGCAGCGCTGGACAGGGGGCGCAAGGGGCCCAGTACTTC. This chain connects TRBV5-1 to TRBJ2-5; 11 positions agree with TRBD1. V shed 4 bases, J shed 9 bases, and the junction held 11 bases outside the gene matches. Germline V gene data show CDR1 as SGHRS and CDR2 as YFSETQ. The length of the CDR3 is 15 residues. Full variable domain (missing parts from reference TRBV5-1 and TRBJ2-5): KAGVTQTPRYLIKTRGQQVTLSCSPISGHRSVSWYQQTPGQGLQFLFEYFSETQRNKGNFPGRFSGRQFSNSRSEMNVSTLELGDSALYLCASSAGQGAQGAQYFGPGTRLLVL.

The J gene is TRBJ2-7, the V gene TRBV2, with D unresolved. The CDR3 length is 12 residues. V dropped 8 bases and J dropped 4 bases, with 12 bases sitting between them. CDR1 is SNHLY and CDR2 is FYNNEI in the germline V gene. The CDR3: CASLKEGYEQYF. The CDR3 nucleotides are TGTGCCAGCTTGAAGGAAGGGTACGAGCAGTACTTC.

The chain recombines TRBV4-2 with TRBJ2-3; D tentatively fits TRBD1 or TRBD2 (5 bases each). The CDR3 runs 17 residues. Per the germline V gene, CDR1 is LGHNA and CDR2 is YNFKEQ. V shed 0 bases and J shed 2 bases, with 15 bases lying between them. CDR3 in amino acids: CASSQDWAGSTTDTQYF. For the CDR3, the DNA is TGTGCCAGCAGCCAAGATTGGGCAGGGAGTACCACAGATACGCAGTATTTT.

The V gene is TRBV9, the J gene TRBJ2-7; D is unclear. Germline assignment: CDR1 SGDLS and CDR2 YYNGEE. The CDR3 is made up of 14 amino acids. Trimming left V 2 bases short and J 6 bases short, with 15 bases between. CDR3 DNA: TGTGCCAGCAGCGTGCACCCAGACCCCCGCGAGCAGTACTTC. This codes for CASSVHPDPREQYF.

The rearrangement uses TRBV6-6 and TRBJ1-2, with 7 bases lining up with TRBD1. Germline V lookup: CDR1 MNHNY, CDR2 SVGAGI (reference sequence). This CDR3 comprises 16 residues. V shed 8 bases and J 13 bases; nucleotides not matched to a gene: 25. CDR3 sequence reads: CASGPGLIGQAFNCTF. CDR3 sequence (DNA): TGTGCCAGCGGTCCGGGTTTGATTGGACAGGCCTTTAACTGCACCTTC.

This clone showed up just a few times. The chain is built from TRBV10-1 and TRBJ1-5, with no clear D. V dropped 4 bases and J dropped 3 bases, with 7 bases sitting between them. CDR3 length: 13 residues. Germline V gives CDR1 WNHNN, CDR2 SYGVQD (reference sequence). The CDR3 is CASSAGFNQPQHF. DNA for the CDR3: TGCGCCAGCAGTGCTGGTTTCAATCAGCCCCAGCATTTT.

This rearrangement joins TRBV15 to TRBJ2-3; 12 bases match TRBD1. Germline lookup yields CDR1 LNHNV and CDR2 YYDKDF (reference sequence). V dropped 0 bases and J dropped 4; count of bases not matched to a gene: 5. The CDR3 consists of 17 residues. The CDR3 bases are TGTGCCACCAGCAGAGATAGGGACAGGGGGCGCGCAGATACGCAGTATTTT. This codes for CATSRDRDRGRADTQYF.

V is TRBV5-1 and J is TRBJ2-5; the match to TRBD2 covers 9 bases. The trim removed 1 base at V and 2 bases at J, leaving 6 bases unmatched. The CDR3 has 16 amino acids. From germline, CDR1 is SGHRS and CDR2 YFSETQ. This CDR3 reads CASSLSLAGRQETQYF. CDR3 sequence (DNA): TGCGCCAGCAGCTTGTCCCTAGCGGGAAGACAAGAGACCCAGTACTTC.

The chain carries TRBV15 and TRBJ2-7; D ambiguous. The CDR3 sequence is 13 residues long. Trimming cost V 1 base and J 2 bases, with 6 bases left between them. CDR1 and CDR2 (germline): LNHNV, YYDKDF (reference sequence). In nucleotides, the CDR3 is TGTGCCACCAGCAGAGTAGTCCCCTACGAGCAGTACTTC. Amino acid sequence: CATSRVVPYEQYF. Supplemented by reference TRBV15 and TRBJ2-7, the full variable domain reads DAMVIQNPRYQVTQFGKPVTLSCSQTLNHNVMYWYQQKSSQAPKLLFHYYDKDFNNEADTPDNFQSRRPNTSFCFLDIRSPGLGDTAMYLCATSRVVPYEQYFGPGTRLTVT.

The gene calls are TRBV4-2 and TRBJ2-7, with D possibly TRBD1 on 5 matching bases. V gave up 4 bases and J gave up 1 base, with 14 bases separating them. Germline CDR1 LGHNA, CDR2 YNFKEQ. The length of the CDR3 is 15 residues. The CDR3, as DNA: TGTGCCAGCAGCCGGGGCTCCTCAGAGTCCTACGAGCAGTACTTC. Protein product: CASSRGSSESYEQYF.

This chain links TRBV27 with TRBJ2-7, with 7 bases fitting TRBD1. Germline V gene lookup returns CDR1 MNHEY and CDR2 SMNVEV (reference sequence). The CDR3 spans 13 residues. V lost 10 bases and J lost 6; bases outside the gene matches: 12. This CDR3 reads CATKQGSQTEQYF. The DNA of the CDR3 is TGTGCCACCAAACAGGGGTCTCAAACCGAGCAGTACTTC.

The V and J genes are TRBV11-2 and TRBJ2-7; D perhaps matches TRBD2 (6 bases). CDR1 and CDR2 (germline): SGHAT, FQNNGV. V lost 4 bases and J lost 3, with 16 bases in between. The CDR3 consists of 15 residues. CDR3 region: CASSWTGTSIYEQYF. The CDR3 bases are TGTGCCAGCAGCTGGACCGGGACTTCAATCTACGAGCAGTACTTC.

This chain links TRBV10-1 with TRBJ2-5; the D gene is possibly TRBD2 (6 bases). V was pared by 6 bases and J by 2 bases, with 13 bases between. The CDR3 runs to 14 residues. Germline V gene lookup returns CDR1 WNHNN and CDR2 SYGVQD (reference sequence). CDR3 in amino acids: CASRVRGLQETQYF. The DNA of the CDR3 is TGCGCCAGCAGGGTTAGGGGACTGCAAGAGACCCAGTACTTC.

The genes are TRBV29-1 and TRBJ1-2; D is unclear. This CDR3 contains 11 residues. The V end lost 4 bases, the J end lost 7 bases, and 10 bases lay between the germline ends. The germline gives CDR1 SQVTM, CDR2 ANQGSEA. The CDR3 here is CSVGVPSGYTF. The CDR3 coding sequence is TGCAGCGTTGGAGTGCCCTCTGGCTACACCTTC.

The chain carries TRBV6-5 and TRBJ2-1; 9 bases line up with TRBD2. Trimming took 3 bases from V and 4 from J; bases not matched to a gene: 4. This CDR3 comprises 15 residues. Looked up from germline, CDR1 is MNHEY and CDR2 is SVGAGI. The CDR3 nucleotides read TGTGCCAGCAGTTATCTTAGCGGGGGTTACAATGAGCAGTTCTTC. This encodes CASSYLSGGYNEQFF.

The rearrangement joins TRBV6-4 to TRBJ1-2; 7 nucleotides align to TRBD1. Trimming cost V 6 bases and J 2 bases; bases outside gene matches: 3. Germline-derived CDR1 and CDR2 are MRHNA and SNTAGT. The CDR3 is 13 amino acids. Here the CDR3 DNA reads TGTGCCAGCAGCGAGGGACAGAACTATGGCTACACCTTC. Residues: CASSEGQNYGYTF.

The chain uses TRBV11-2 and TRBJ1-4; D gene ambiguous. Germline CDR1 reads SGHAT; CDR2 reads FQNNGV. The length of the CDR3 is 15 residues. Trimming removed 5 bases from V and 0 bases from J, with 10 bases in between. CDR3 nucleotide sequence: TGTGCCAGCAGCCACCTCACCTCAACTAATGAAAAACTGTTTTTT. Its translation is CASSHLTSTNEKLFF.

This clone was counted between two and nine times. The CDR3: CASSQAETGSAGELFF. The CDR3 coding sequence is TGTGCCAGCAGCCAGGCCGAGACAGGGAGCGCCGGGGAGCTGTTTTTT. The chain joins TRBV5-4 to TRBJ2-2, with TRBD1 identical over 7 bases. The J segment lost 6 bases and the V segment lost 4 bases, leaving 12 bases of the junction unmatched. The CDR3 spans 16 residues. CDR1 is SGHNT and CDR2 is YYREEE in the germline V gene (reference sequence). The whole variable domain, filled in from reference TRBV5-4 and TRBJ2-2, reads ETGVTQSPTHLIKTRGQQVTLRCSSQSGHNTVSWYQQALGQGPQFIFQYYREEENGRGNFPPRFSGLQFPNYSSELNVNALELDDSALYLCASSQAETGSAGELFFGEGSRLTVL.

This chain joins TRBV12-5 and TRBJ2-1, with D tentatively TRBD2 (6 bases). Germline CDR1 reads LGHNT; CDR2 reads FRNRAP. The V and J ends lost 7 bases and 7 bases respectively, with 14 bases between them. This CDR3 is 13 amino acids long. The CDR3 DNA reads as TGTGCTAGTGAGGAGGCGGGGCAGAATGAGCAGTTCTTC. Its translation is CASEEAGQNEQFF.

This clone was recorded once. The chain uses TRBV11-1 and TRBJ2-2, with 7 nucleotides matching TRBD1. Losses at the gene ends were 5 bases for V and 4 bases for J; bases not matched to a gene: 10. Germline CDR1 is SGHAT and CDR2 is FQDESV (reference sequence). CDR3 length equals 16 residues. The CDR3 DNA reads as TGTGCCAGCAGCCGACGTGGCAGGGGGATCACCGGGGAGCTGTTTTTT. Its translation: CASSRRGRGITGELFF.

The chain recombines TRBV5-5 with TRBJ1-2; 7 positions match TRBD1. Trimming took 5 bases from V and 2 from J; bases not matched to a gene: 9. The CDR3 has 15 residues. The germline V gene has CDR1 SGHKS and CDR2 YYEKEE (reference sequence). This chain's CDR3 is CASRTVGGQNYGYTF. The CDR3 DNA reads TGTGCCAGCAGAACAGTCGGGGGACAGAACTATGGCTACACCTTC.

This chain uses TRBV7-2 with TRBJ2-7; D could derive from TRBD1 or TRBD2 (5 bases each). Trimming removed 5 bases from V and 2 bases from J, with 10 bases in between. CDR3 length: 13 amino acids. Germline CDR1 reads SGHTA; CDR2 reads FQGNSA. The CDR3 DNA reads as TGTGCCAGCAGCCTCCCGGGACCCTACGAGCAGTACTTC. Residues: CASSLPGPYEQYF.